This is a list of T cell receptor beta chains from one sample in a study of T-cell reconstitution after alpha-beta-depleted transplantation in children. TCRdb called the PCR reads again in MiXCR, with one record for every CDR3 protein. The table lists around 960,000 distinct CDR3 sequences, 25% to 35% of them singletons. The material sequenced was PBMCs, mostly from graft donor cells, taken 360 days after TCRalphabeta/CD19-depleted stem cell transplant. All receptors derive from a boy in the first two years of life who had a stem cell transplant for SCID, so the T cells may come from the graft donor. The CDR3 runs from the conserved cysteine through the conserved F or W. The order of the fields is J gene, clone size, D gene, V gene, CDR3 DNA, CDR3 protein. A D gene is named only where the DNA matches it firmly. Size is omitted from some rows. Given values are once, few, many or a class for expanded clones.

j_call: TRBJ2-2; clone_size: few; d_call: NA; v_call: TRBV12-3/TRBV12-4; cdr3_nt: TGTGCCAGCAGTTTCCAGACAGCCATCACCGGGGAGCTGTTTTTT; cdr3_aa: CASSFQTAITGELFF
j_call: TRBJ2-4; clone_size: few; d_call: TRBD1; v_call: TRBV12-3/TRBV12-4; cdr3_nt: TGTGCCAGCAGTTTTGACAGGGTGGCAGCCAAAAACATTCAGTACTTC; cdr3_aa: CASSFDRVAAKNIQYF
j_call: TRBJ1-6; clone_size: few; d_call: NA; v_call: TRBV2; cdr3_nt: TGTGCCAGCCGTGGCAGACCCAATTCACCCCTCCACTTT; cdr3_aa: CASRGRPNSPLHF
j_call: TRBJ1-5; clone_size: NA; d_call: NA; v_call: TRBV5-1; cdr3_nt: TGCGCCAGCAGCTACTGTCCCCGGGACACCAAGCCCCTCAATCAGCCCCAGCATTTT; cdr3_aa: CASSYCPRDTKPLNQPQHF
j_call: TRBJ2-2; clone_size: NA; d_call: NA; v_call: TRBV2; cdr3_nt: TGTGCCAGCAGACGAGCGGACAACACCGGGGAGCTGTTTTTT; cdr3_aa: CASRRADNTGELFF
j_call: TRBJ1-1; clone_size: NA; d_call: NA; v_call: TRBV12-3/TRBV12-4; cdr3_nt: TGTGCCAGCAGTTTCCAGGGGAGGGTCACTGAAGCTTTCTTT; cdr3_aa: CASSFQGRVTEAFF
j_call: TRBJ1-2; clone_size: few; d_call: TRBD1; v_call: TRBV7-9; cdr3_nt: TGTGCCAGCAGCCTCCCCCTCTACAGGGGAGGCGGCTACACCTTC; cdr3_aa: CASSLPLYRGGGYTF
j_call: TRBJ2-1; clone_size: NA; d_call: TRBD2; v_call: TRBV27; cdr3_nt: TGTGCCAGCAGTTTTCTAGCGGGGCTTCCCCCCTACAATGAGCAGTTCTTC; cdr3_aa: CASSFLAGLPPYNEQFF
j_call: TRBJ2-3; clone_size: NA; d_call: NA; v_call: TRBV12-3/TRBV12-4; cdr3_nt: TGTGCCAGCAGTTTGGCTAGCGCCCCAGATACGCAGTATTTT; cdr3_aa: CASSLASAPDTQYF
j_call: TRBJ1-2; clone_size: NA; d_call: NA; v_call: TRBV24-1; cdr3_nt: TGTGCCACCAGTGATCGGGGGGCATCCGGGGCGTACTATGGCTACACCTTC; cdr3_aa: CATSDRGASGAYYGYTF
j_call: TRBJ2-3; clone_size: few; d_call: TRBD2; v_call: TRBV4-2; cdr3_nt: TGTGCCAGCAGTCTAGCGGGGACCTACTCAGCAGATACGCAGTATTTT; cdr3_aa: CASSLAGTYSADTQYF
j_call: TRBJ2-7; clone_size: few; d_call: NA; v_call: TRBV6-2/TRBV6-3; cdr3_nt: TGTGCCAGCAGTTACGAGGGACCGCTGTCCTACGAGCAGTACTTC; cdr3_aa: CASSYEGPLSYEQYF
j_call: TRBJ2-7; clone_size: few; d_call: NA; v_call: TRBV5-1; cdr3_nt: TGCGCCAGCAGCTTTACCCGAAACAGTTGGTCTAGCTCCTACGAGCAGTACTTC; cdr3_aa: CASSFTRNSWSSSYEQYF
j_call: TRBJ2-2; clone_size: NA; d_call: TRBD1; v_call: TRBV24-1; cdr3_nt: TGTGCCACCAGTGGGATCCCCCGGGGACAGCTCACCGGGGAGCTGTTTTTT; cdr3_aa: CATSGIPRGQLTGELFF
j_call: TRBJ2-7; clone_size: NA; d_call: TRBD1; v_call: TRBV5-1; cdr3_nt: TGCGCCAGCAGCTCGACAGGGTACGGTCGGTTCGGGCAGTACTTC; cdr3_aa: CASSSTGYGRFGQYF
j_call: TRBJ2-3; clone_size: NA; d_call: NA; v_call: TRBV5-1; cdr3_nt: TGCGCCAGCAGTTTTTTTGCGGGTATTAGCACAGATACGCAGTATTTT; cdr3_aa: CASSFFAGISTDTQYF